This T cell receptor beta chain was observed in a study of T cells in Graves' hyperthyroidism and ophthalmopathy. Researchers amplified the TCR beta CDR3 regions from RNA transcripts. HTBI primers were the set used in a first-round RT-PCR of the TCR CDR3. TCRdb used MiXCR to reprocess the multiplex PCR reads, holding one entry per CDR3 protein. The data show 450,000 to 600,000 distinct CDR3 sequences, with just under 20% seen just once and around 50% held by the top ten. Findings and caveats of the study: The majority of expanded thyroid clonotypes above 0.001 also appeared in blood. A model built on 13 V-J features separated ophthalmopathy from stable hyperthyroidism.

This clonotype was observed a few times. Its antigen is not known. The germline gives CDR1 MNHNS, CDR2 SASEGT. This CDR3 spans 14 amino acids. Trimming stripped 0 bases from V and 4 bases from J, with 10 bases between. This clonotype was obtained from a man aged 35-49 years with Graves' ophthalmopathy. The chain links TRBV6-1 to TRBJ2-7; D uncertain. The sequenced sample consisted of blood. The CDR3 spells CASSEAPGIYEQYF. In DNA form, the CDR3 reads TGTGCCAGCAGTGAAGCGCCTGGGATATACGAGCAGTACTTC.